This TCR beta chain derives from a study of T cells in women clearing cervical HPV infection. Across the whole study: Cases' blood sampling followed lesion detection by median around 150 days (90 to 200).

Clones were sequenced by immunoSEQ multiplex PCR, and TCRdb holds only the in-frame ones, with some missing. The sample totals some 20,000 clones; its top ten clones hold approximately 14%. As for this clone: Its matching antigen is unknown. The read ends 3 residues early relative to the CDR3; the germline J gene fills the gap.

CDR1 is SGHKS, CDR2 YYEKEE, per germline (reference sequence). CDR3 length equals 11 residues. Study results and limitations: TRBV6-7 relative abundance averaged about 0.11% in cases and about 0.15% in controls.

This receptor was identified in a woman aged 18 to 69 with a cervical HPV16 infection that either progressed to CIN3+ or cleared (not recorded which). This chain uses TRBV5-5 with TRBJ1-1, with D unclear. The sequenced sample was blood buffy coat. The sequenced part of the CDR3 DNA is TGTGCCAGCAACTCACAGCAAAAA. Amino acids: CASNSQQK. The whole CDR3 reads CASNSQQKAFF.